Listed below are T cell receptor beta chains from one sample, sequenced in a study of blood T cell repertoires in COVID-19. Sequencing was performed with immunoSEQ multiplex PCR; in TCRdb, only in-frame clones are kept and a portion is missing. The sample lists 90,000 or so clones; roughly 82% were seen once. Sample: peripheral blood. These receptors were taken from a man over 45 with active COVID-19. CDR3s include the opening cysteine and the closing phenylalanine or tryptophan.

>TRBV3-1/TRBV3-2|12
CASRPQGTEAFF
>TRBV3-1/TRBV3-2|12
CASSQLRGEAFF
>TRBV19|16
CASSIDGTGSYNEQFF
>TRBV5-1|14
CASSGDRGGYGYTF
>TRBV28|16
CASSSLTGVGNQPQHF
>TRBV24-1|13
CATIGPAGDTQYF
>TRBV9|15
CASSVEGTEFYEQYF
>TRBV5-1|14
CASSGLTGAPEAFF
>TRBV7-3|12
CASQGGTGELFF
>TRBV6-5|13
CASSRTGLHEQYF
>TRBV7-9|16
CASSLGEGVGQETQYF
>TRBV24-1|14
CATSDEDRGGGYTF
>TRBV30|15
CAWSGKAGVSYEQYF
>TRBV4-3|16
CASSHHPQTGPYGYTF
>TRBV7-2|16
CASSTQLAGVYNEQFF
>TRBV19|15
CASSAPLAGGYEQFF
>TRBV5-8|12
CASSLYNQPQHF
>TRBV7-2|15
CASSLASRQHDTQYF
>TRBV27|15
CASSLSPGQPYEQYF
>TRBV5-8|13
CASSSRALGPQYF
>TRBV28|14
CASSTTTGGTEAFF
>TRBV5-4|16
CASSWHGTGKGGELFF
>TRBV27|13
CASSLGGINGYTF
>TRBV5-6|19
CASSLVLAGGPSGANVLTF
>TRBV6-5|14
CASSYSWTGTEQYF
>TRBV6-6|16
CASMFGSRQGQETQYF
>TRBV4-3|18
CASSSDGQATFSGNTIYF
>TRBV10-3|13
CAIQGTGGETQYF
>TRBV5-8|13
CASVWGPDGEQYF